This entry is about one TCR beta chain. This entry comes from a study of shared T cell receptors in the human thymus. This CDR3 has 14 amino acids. The V gene end was trimmed by 5 bases and the J gene end by 1 base; junction bases not matched to a gene: 3. Germline CDR1 SEHNR, CDR2 FQNEAQ (reference sequence). TCRdb's copy holds only in-frame clones and misses some; the assay was immunoSEQ multiplex PCR. The sample holds 450,000 to 650,000 clones, about 80% seen once. The sample was also linked to a second study, of human thymus T cells. That work states: Surgeons resected thymus tissue during corrective heart surgery.

The V call is TRBV7-9, the J call TRBJ2-5; TRBD2 matches 8 bases. The TCR originated in a boy younger than two with a congenital heart defect. The sequencing input was thymocytes. The CDR3 bases are TGTGCCAGCAGCCGGGGGGGCTTCCAAGAGACCCAGTACTTC. The encoded protein is CASSRGGFQETQYF.